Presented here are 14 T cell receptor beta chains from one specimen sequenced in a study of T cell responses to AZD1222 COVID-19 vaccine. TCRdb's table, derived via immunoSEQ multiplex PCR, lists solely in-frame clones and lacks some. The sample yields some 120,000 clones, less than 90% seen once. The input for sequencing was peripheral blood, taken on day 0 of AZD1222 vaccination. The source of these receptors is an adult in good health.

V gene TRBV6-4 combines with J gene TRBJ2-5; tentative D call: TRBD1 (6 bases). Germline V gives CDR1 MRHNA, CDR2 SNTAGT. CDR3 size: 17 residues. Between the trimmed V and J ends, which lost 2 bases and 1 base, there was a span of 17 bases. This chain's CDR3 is CASSDPQRQASQETQYF. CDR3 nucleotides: TGTGCCAGCAGTGACCCTCAACGACAGGCCTCCCAAGAGACCCAGTACTTC.

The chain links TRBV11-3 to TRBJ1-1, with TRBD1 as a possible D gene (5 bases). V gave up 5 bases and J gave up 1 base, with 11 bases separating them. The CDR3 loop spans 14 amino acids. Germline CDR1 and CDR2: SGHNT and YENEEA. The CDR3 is CASSVRGQNTEAFF. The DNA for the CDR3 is TGTGCCAGCAGCGTCCGGGGCCAGAACACTGAAGCTTTCTTT.

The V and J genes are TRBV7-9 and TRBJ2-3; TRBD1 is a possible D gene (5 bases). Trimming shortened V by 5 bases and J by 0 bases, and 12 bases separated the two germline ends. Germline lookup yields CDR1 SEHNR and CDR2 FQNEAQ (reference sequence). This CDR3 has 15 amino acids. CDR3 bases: TGTGCCAGCAGCCGGACATCCTTTAGCACAGATACGCAGTATTTT. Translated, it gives CASSRTSFSTDTQYF.

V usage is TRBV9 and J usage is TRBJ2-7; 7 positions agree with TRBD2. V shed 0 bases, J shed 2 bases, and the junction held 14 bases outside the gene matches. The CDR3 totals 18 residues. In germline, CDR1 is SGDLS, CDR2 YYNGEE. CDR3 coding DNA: TGTGCCAGCAGCGTAGATCGGTCGGCGGGAGTTGGGCCCTACGAGCAGTACTTC. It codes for CASSVDRSAGVGPYEQYF.

CDR3 in DNA: TGTGCCAGCACCCGGGGGTGGGGAACTGAAGCTTTCTTT. Protein sequence: CASTRGWGTEAFF. V usage is TRBV6-5 and J usage is TRBJ1-1, with D possibly matching TRBD1 (5 bases). This CDR3 is built from 13 residues. V lost 7 bases, J lost 5 bases, and 14 bases lay in between. The germline V gene encodes CDR1 MNHEY and CDR2 SVGAGI.

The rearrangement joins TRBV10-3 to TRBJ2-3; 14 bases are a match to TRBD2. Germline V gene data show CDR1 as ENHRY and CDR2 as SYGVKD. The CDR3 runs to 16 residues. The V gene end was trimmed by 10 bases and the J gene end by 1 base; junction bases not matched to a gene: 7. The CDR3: CATLWTSGRRTDTQYF. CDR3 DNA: TGTGCCACTCTCTGGACTAGCGGGAGGCGCACAGATACGCAGTATTTT.

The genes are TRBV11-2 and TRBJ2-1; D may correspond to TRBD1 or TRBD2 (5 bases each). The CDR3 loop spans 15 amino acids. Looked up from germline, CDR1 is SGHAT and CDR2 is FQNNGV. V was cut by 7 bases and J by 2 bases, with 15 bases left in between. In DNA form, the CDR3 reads TGTGCCAGCAACCTCGGGACCGCTCCCTACAATGAGCAGTTCTTC. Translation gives CASNLGTAPYNEQFF.

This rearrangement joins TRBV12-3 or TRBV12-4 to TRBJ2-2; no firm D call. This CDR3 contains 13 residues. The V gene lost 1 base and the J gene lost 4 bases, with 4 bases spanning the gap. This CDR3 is CASSLVLTGELFF. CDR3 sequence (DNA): TGTGCCAGCAGTTTAGTCCTCACCGGGGAGCTGTTTTTT.

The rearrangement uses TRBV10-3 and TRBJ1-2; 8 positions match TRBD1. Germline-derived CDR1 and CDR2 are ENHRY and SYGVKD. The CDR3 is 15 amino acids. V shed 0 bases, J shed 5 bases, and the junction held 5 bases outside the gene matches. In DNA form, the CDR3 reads TGTGCCATCAGTGAGTCAGGGACAGGCTTATATGGCTACACCTTC. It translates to CAISESGTGLYGYTF.

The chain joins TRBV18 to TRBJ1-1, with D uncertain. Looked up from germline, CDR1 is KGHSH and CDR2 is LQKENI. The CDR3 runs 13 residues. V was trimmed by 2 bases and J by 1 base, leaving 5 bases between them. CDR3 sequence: CASSPTRNTEAFF. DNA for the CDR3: TGTGCCAGCTCACCAACACGGAACACTGAAGCTTTCTTT.

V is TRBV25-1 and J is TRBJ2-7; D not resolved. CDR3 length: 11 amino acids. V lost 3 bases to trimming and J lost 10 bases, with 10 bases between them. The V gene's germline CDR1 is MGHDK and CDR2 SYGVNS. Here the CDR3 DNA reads TGTGCCAGCAGTGATAATACCGGACAGTACTTC. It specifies CASSDNTGQYF.

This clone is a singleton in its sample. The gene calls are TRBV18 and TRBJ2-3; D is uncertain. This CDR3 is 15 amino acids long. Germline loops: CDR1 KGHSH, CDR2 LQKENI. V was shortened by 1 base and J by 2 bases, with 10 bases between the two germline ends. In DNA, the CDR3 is TGTGCCAGCTCACCACTTGCGGCATACACAGATACGCAGTATTTT. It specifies CASSPLAAYTDTQYF.

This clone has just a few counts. CDR3 nucleotides: TGTGCCTGGAGCAACAGGGACACAGATACGCAGTATTTT. Translated: CAWSNRDTDTQYF. The chain has TRBV30 and TRBJ2-3; perhaps TRBD1 as D (6 bases). Trimming cost V 3 bases and J 2 bases, with 9 bases left between them. This CDR3 is 13 amino acids long. Germline V gives CDR1 GTSNPN, CDR2 SVGIG (reference sequence).

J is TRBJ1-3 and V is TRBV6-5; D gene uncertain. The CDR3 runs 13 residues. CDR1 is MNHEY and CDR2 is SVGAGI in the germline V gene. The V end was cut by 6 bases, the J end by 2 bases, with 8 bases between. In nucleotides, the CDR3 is TGTGCCAGCAGGTCACCGGCTGGAAACACCATATATTTT. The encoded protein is CASRSPAGNTIYF.